The source of this T cell receptor beta chain is a study of T cells of healthy individuals. This clonotype was seen at least ten times. Per the germline V gene, CDR1 is SEHNR and CDR2 is FQNEAQ (reference sequence). V lost 8 bases, J lost 9 bases, and 17 bases lay in between. The CDR3 covers 13 residues. MiXCR, run by TCRdb on the 5' RACE reads, gives a single entry per CDR3 protein. Of 85,000 to 100,000 distinct CDR3 sequences in the sample, about 16% were seen once. The V gene is TRBV7-9, the J gene TRBJ1-5; unclear D gene. The source of this sequence is a human donor in good health. CDR3 loop: CASAIVGMGPQHF. CDR3 nucleotides: TGTGCCAGCGCCATTGTAGGGATGGGGCCCCAGCATTTT.